These 25 T cell receptor beta chains were all obtained from the same sample, sequenced in a study of cytomegalovirus exposure and HLA in healthy donors. This PCR relied on a set of 60 Vbeta primers and 13 Jbeta primers. Assay: immunoSEQ multiplex PCR; the TCRdb copy retains only in-frame clones and omits some. The profile shows 30,000 to 40,000 clones, 60% to 80% of them singletons. Input material: PBMCs. The receptors come from a woman aged 30 to 39 in good health and CMV-seropositive.

This clone was seen just once. The V call is TRBV27, the J call TRBJ2-7, with 7 bases identical to TRBD1. Germline V lookup: CDR1 MNHEY, CDR2 SMNVEV (reference sequence). The V segment lost 2 bases and the J segment 2 bases; nucleotides outside the gene matches: 6. The CDR3 totals 15 residues. In nucleotides, the CDR3 is TGTGCCAGCAGTTTAGAAGGGGGACAGACCTACGAGCAGTACTTC. Its translation: CASSLEGGQTYEQYF.

This clone showed up just once. The J gene is TRBJ1-5, the V gene TRBV11-2; D possibly corresponds to TRBD1 (5 bases). The CDR3 covers 11 residues. Germline-derived CDR1 and CDR2 are SGHAT and FQNNGV. The V and J ends lost 11 bases and 4 bases respectively, with 9 bases between them. For the CDR3, the DNA is TGTGCCTGGGGGGATAATCAGCCCCAGCATTTT. Translating it yields CAWGDNQPQHF.

The chain uses TRBV12-5 and TRBJ1-3, with D perhaps matching TRBD1 (6 bases). CDR3 length: 14 residues. Germline-derived CDR1 and CDR2 are LGHNT and FRNRAP. V was pared by 7 bases and J by 0 bases, with 10 bases between. The CDR3 is CASAQGYSGNTIYF. The CDR3 nucleotides are TGTGCTAGTGCCCAGGGGTACTCTGGAAACACCATATATTTT. Full variable domain (outside the CDR3, taken from reference TRBV12-5 and TRBJ1-3): DARVTQTPRHKVTEMGQEVTMRCQPILGHNTVFWYRQTMMQGLELLAYFRNRAPLDDSGMPKDRFSAEMPDATLATLKIQPSEPRDSAVYFCASAQGYSGNTIYFGEGSWLTVV.

DNA for the CDR3: TGCGCCAGCAGCTTGGGACTAGCGGGAGGTGAGCAGTTCTTC. Its translation: CASSLGLAGGEQFF. The V call is TRBV5-1, the J call TRBJ2-1; 13 bases match TRBD2. CDR1 SGHRS and CDR2 YFSETQ come from the germline V gene. V shed 0 bases and J 9 bases; nucleotides not matched to a gene: 0. The CDR3 is made up of 14 amino acids.

CDR3 amino acids: CASRSTITGTYYEQYF. In DNA form, the CDR3 reads TGTGCCAGCAGATCGACAATAACCGGGACATACTACGAGCAGTACTTC. The J gene is TRBJ2-5, the V gene TRBV28, with D maybe TRBD1 (6 bases). The tail of the sequence fits TRBJ2-7 better, so the J call may be wrong. From germline, CDR1 is MDHEN and CDR2 SYDVKM. CDR3 length: 16 residues.

The rearrangement uses TRBV28 and TRBJ2-7; TRBD2 matches 7 bases. Germline V CDR1 and CDR2: MDHEN, SYDVKM. Unmatched junction bases numbered 5, after V lost 6 bases and J lost 3 bases. The CDR3 consists of 13 residues. The CDR3 loop reads CASRSSGNYEQYF. CDR3 in DNA: TGTGCCAGCAGGTCAAGCGGGAACTACGAGCAGTACTTC.

V usage is TRBV11-2 and J usage is TRBJ1-5, with 7 bases aligning to TRBD1. The trim removed 5 bases at V and 4 bases at J, leaving 5 bases unmatched. The CDR3 covers 14 residues. Per the germline V gene, CDR1 is SGHAT and CDR2 is FQNNGV. The DNA for the CDR3 is TGTGCCAGCAGCGCGACCAGGGGGAATCAGCCCCAGCATTTT. As protein: CASSATRGNQPQHF.

The chain has TRBV18 and TRBJ1-4, with TRBD1 matching 11 bases. CDR3 length: 16 amino acids. V lost 6 bases to trimming and J lost 7 bases; unmatched junction nucleotides: 10. Germline CDR1 is KGHSH and CDR2 is LQKENI. The CDR3 sequence is CASSPFGTGGSEKLFF. The CDR3 DNA follows: TGTGCCAGCTCCCCTTTTGGGACAGGGGGGAGTGAAAAACTGTTTTTT.

This chain joins TRBV19 and TRBJ2-2; 7 nucleotides match TRBD1. This CDR3 is built from 17 residues. The V segment lost 4 bases and the J segment 0 bases; nucleotides outside the gene matches: 8. Per the germline V gene, CDR1 is LNHDA and CDR2 is SQIVND (reference sequence). The CDR3 reads CASSKGWDSSNTGELFF. The CDR3, as DNA: TGTGCCAGTAGTAAAGGATGGGACAGTTCGAACACCGGGGAGCTGTTTTTT.

This chain connects TRBV2 to TRBJ2-7; D is unclear. V lost 4 bases, J lost 0 bases, and 7 bases lay in between. This CDR3 region has 13 residues. The V gene's germline CDR1 is SNHLY and CDR2 FYNNEI. The CDR3 region is CASSVPSSYEQYF. CDR3 nucleotides: TGTGCCAGCAGTGTCCCCAGCTCCTACGAGCAGTACTTC.

The chain has TRBV5-6 and TRBJ2-7; the match to TRBD1 covers 7 bases. With V trimmed by 4 bases and J by 3 bases, 10 bases remained unmatched. The CDR3 sequence is 15 residues long. Germline V lookup: CDR1 SGHDT, CDR2 YYEEEE. CDR3 sequence: CASSKDRSVLYEQYF. CDR3 nucleotides: TGTGCCAGCAGCAAGGACAGGTCAGTCCTCTACGAGCAGTACTTC.

Turning to this clone: One junction end does not reproduce the germline sequence, and a read error may be involved. J is TRBJ1-4 and V is TRBV7-9; a weak D match, TRBD1 (5 bases). This CDR3 has 15 residues. Germline V gives CDR1 SEHNR, CDR2 FQNEAQ (reference sequence). The DNA for the CDR3 is TGTTCCAGCAGCGGAGGGTTTACGAGGGGTGAAAAACTGTTTTTT. Translation: CSSSGGFTRGEKLFF.

The chain carries TRBV19 and TRBJ1-4, with 8 nucleotides matching TRBD1. The V segment lost 5 bases and the J segment 7 bases; nucleotides outside the gene matches: 9. This CDR3 is 15 amino acids long. Germline V lookup: CDR1 LNHDA, CDR2 SQIVND (reference sequence). In DNA form, the CDR3 reads TGTGCCAGTAGTTCCCGACAGGGGCTGGGTGAAAAACTGTTTTTT. This codes for CASSSRQGLGEKLFF.

This clone appeared a few times. The V gene is TRBV18, the J gene TRBJ2-5; the match to TRBD2 covers 13 bases. The CDR3 extends over 16 amino acids. V lost 8 bases, J lost 3 bases, and 9 bases stayed unmatched. CDR1 is KGHSH, CDR2 LQKENI, per germline. CDR3 nucleotide sequence: TGTGCCAGCCGAGGACTAGCGGGAGCCGATAAAGAGACCCAGTACTTC. It encodes CASRGLAGADKETQYF.

The chain recombines TRBV5-4 with TRBJ2-1; tentatively, D is TRBD2 (6 bases). The CDR3 consists of 16 residues. Germline values: CDR1 SGHNT, CDR2 YYREEE (reference sequence). Trimming left V 4 bases short and J 0 bases short, with 14 bases between. CDR3 sequence: CASSAPPAGSYNEQFF. The CDR3 DNA reads TGTGCCAGCAGCGCGCCCCCAGCGGGCTCCTACAATGAGCAGTTCTTC.

The chain has TRBV7-6 and TRBJ2-1; 9 positions agree with TRBD1. Germline trimming cut 0 bases from V and 5 bases from J; bases unmatched to any gene: 8. The CDR3 loop spans 17 amino acids. Germline V gene sequence: CDR1 SGHVS, CDR2 FNYEAQ. CDR3 bases: TGTGCCAGCAGCTTAGCGCTCGTGACAGGGGGGGACAATGAGCAGTTCTTC. This encodes CASSLALVTGGDNEQFF.

The chain uses TRBV30 and TRBJ1-2; 9 positions agree with TRBD1. Germline trimming cut 0 bases from V and 4 bases from J; bases unmatched to any gene: 3. CDR3 length equals 14 residues. CDR1 is GTSNPN, CDR2 SVGIG, per germline (reference sequence). CDR3 sequence (DNA): TGTGCCTGGAGTGTACTGGACAGGGGCTATGGCTACACCTTC. Its translation: CAWSVLDRGYGYTF.

The rearrangement uses TRBV27 and TRBJ1-1; D is ambiguous. CDR3 length equals 12 residues. V was cut by 6 bases and J by 4 bases, with 9 bases left in between. In germline, CDR1 is MNHEY, CDR2 SMNVEV (reference sequence). The CDR3 DNA reads TGTGCCAGCAGCCCTGAGGGCACTGAAGCTTTCTTT. It specifies CASSPEGTEAFF.

The V gene is TRBV5-5, the J gene TRBJ1-1; the D is unclear. V lost 3 bases and J 0 bases, leaving 6 bases between the germline ends. The CDR3 consists of 13 residues. Germline CDR1 SGHKS, CDR2 YYEKEE (reference sequence). In nucleotides, the CDR3 is TGTGCCAGCAGCTGGGGAGTGAACACTGAAGCTTTCTTT. It yields the protein CASSWGVNTEAFF.

The chain is built from TRBV15 and TRBJ2-2; 10 positions match TRBD1. V dropped 3 bases and J dropped 3; count of bases not matched to a gene: 7. Germline CDR1 LNHNV, CDR2 YYDKDF (reference sequence). The CDR3 covers 17 residues. The CDR3 reads CATSRGSGTGDTGELFF. CDR3 in DNA: TGTGCCACCAGCAGGGGGTCCGGGACAGGGGACACCGGGGAGCTGTTTTTT.

The CDR3 reads CASIPSGTQNYEQYF. The CDR3 DNA is TGTGCCAGCATCCCGAGCGGGACACAGAATTACGAGCAGTACTTC. The V and J genes are TRBV28 and TRBJ2-7; maybe TRBD2 (7 bases). Germline CDR1 and CDR2: MDHEN and SYDVKM. This CDR3 spans 15 amino acids. Trimming left V 7 bases short and J 4 bases short, with 20 bases between.

The chain recombines TRBV6-1 with TRBJ2-5; D is perhaps TRBD1 (5 bases). V was trimmed by 5 bases and J by 1 base, leaving 8 bases between them. Germline CDR1 and CDR2: MNHNS and SASEGT. The CDR3 has 13 amino acids. This CDR3 is CASSMTAQETQYF. The CDR3 nucleotides read TGTGCCAGCAGTATGACAGCCCAAGAGACCCAGTACTTC.

The chain is built from TRBV19 and TRBJ1-1; D possibly corresponds to TRBD1 (6 bases). The CDR3 runs 14 residues. Germline V gene sequence: CDR1 LNHDA, CDR2 SQIVND (reference sequence). V lost 7 bases, J lost 1 base, and 13 bases lay in between. The CDR3 sequence is CASIHSTGNTEAFF. The CDR3 coding sequence is TGTGCCAGTATCCACTCGACAGGGAACACTGAAGCTTTCTTT. Based on the CDR3 plus reference TRBV19 and TRBJ1-1, the full variable domain is DGGITQSPKYLFRKEGQNVTLSCEQNLNHDAMYWYRQDPGQGLRLIYYSQIVNDFQKGDIAEGYSVSREKKESFPLTVTSAQKNPTAFYLCASIHSTGNTEAFFGQGTRLTVV.

In DNA form, the CDR3 reads TGTGCCAGTAGTATCAGCGGGGGCTCCTACAATGAGCAGTTCTTC. This codes for CASSISGGSYNEQFF. This sequence joins TRBV19 and TRBJ2-1, with 8 bases matching TRBD2. CDR3 length equals 15 residues. Trimming at V came to 3 bases and at J to 0 bases, leaving 1 base not matched to a gene. Germline CDR1 reads LNHDA; CDR2 reads SQIVND (reference sequence).

The gene calls are TRBV5-6 and TRBJ2-5; 8 bases line up with TRBD1. Per germline, CDR1 SGHDT and CDR2 YYEEEE. With 4 bases clipped from V and 5 bases from J, the junction kept 10 bases outside the gene matches. This CDR3 comprises 15 residues. CDR3 sequence: CASSIGQGLWETQYF. The CDR3 DNA is TGTGCCAGCAGCATAGGACAGGGTCTTTGGGAGACCCAGTACTTC.